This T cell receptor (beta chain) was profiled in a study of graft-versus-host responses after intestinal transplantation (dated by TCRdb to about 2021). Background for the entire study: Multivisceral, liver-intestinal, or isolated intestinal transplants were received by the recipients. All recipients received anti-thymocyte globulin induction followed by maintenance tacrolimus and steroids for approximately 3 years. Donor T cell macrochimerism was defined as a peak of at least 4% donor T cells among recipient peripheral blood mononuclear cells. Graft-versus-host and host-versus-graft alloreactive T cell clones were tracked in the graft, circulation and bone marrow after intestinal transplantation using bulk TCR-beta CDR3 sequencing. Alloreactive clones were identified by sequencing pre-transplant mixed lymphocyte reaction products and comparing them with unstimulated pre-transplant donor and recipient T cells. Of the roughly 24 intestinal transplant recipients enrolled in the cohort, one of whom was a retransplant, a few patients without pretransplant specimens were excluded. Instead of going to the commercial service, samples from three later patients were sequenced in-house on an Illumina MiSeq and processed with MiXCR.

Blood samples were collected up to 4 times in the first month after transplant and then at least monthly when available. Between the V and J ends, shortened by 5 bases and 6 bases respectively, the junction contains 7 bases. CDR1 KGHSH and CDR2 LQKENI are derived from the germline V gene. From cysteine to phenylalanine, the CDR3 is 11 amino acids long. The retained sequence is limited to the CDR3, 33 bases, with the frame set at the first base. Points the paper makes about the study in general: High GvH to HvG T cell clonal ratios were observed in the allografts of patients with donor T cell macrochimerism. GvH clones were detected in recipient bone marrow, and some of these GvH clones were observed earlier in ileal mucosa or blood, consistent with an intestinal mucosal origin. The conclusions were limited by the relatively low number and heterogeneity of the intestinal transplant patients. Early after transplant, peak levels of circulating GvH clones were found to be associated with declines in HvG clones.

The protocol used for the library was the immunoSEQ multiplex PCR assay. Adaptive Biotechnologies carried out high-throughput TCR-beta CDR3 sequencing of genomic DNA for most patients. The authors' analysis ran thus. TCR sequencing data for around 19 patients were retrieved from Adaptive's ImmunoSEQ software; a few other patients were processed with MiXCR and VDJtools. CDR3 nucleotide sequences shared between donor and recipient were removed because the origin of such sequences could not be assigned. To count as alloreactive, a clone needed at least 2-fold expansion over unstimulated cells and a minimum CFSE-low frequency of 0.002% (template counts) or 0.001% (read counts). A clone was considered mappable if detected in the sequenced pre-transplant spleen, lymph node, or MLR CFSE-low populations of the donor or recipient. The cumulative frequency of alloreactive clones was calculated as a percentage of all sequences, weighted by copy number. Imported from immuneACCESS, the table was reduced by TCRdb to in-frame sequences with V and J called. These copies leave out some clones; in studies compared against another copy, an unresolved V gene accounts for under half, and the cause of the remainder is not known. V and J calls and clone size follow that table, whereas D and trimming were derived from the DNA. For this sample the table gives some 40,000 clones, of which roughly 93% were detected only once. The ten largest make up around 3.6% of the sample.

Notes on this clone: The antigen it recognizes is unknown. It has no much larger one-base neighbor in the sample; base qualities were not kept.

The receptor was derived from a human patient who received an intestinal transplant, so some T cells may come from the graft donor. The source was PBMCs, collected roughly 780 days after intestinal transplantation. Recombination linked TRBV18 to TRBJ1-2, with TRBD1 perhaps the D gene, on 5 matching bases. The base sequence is TGTGCCAGCTCAACCAGGGATGGCTACACCTTC. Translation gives CASSTRDGYTF.